This entry concerns a single TCR beta chain. The antigen is unknown. The length of the CDR3 is 13 residues. Per the germline V gene, CDR1 is LGHNT and CDR2 is FRNRAP. Deletions cut 4 bases from V and 9 bases from J, with 13 bases between. The data stem from a study of Ad26.COV2.S vaccination and SARS-CoV-2 variants. Study-level findings and limits: After vaccination, reports described spike-specific CD8+ and CD4+ T cell responses as showing substantial breadth. Spike-specific TCR breadth ran higher among vaccine recipients than placebo recipients. Non-spike TCR breadth did not differ much between vaccine and placebo recipients.

Libraries were prepared by immunoSEQ multiplex PCR; TCRdb keeps only in-frame clonotypes and omits some of them. Among more than 40,000 clones listed, roughly 80% were seen once. The material was peripheral blood, obtained after recovery from COVID-19. This clonotype was obtained from a human donor who had recovered from COVID-19. The rearrangement links TRBV12-5 to TRBJ2-1; D possibly corresponds to TRBD2 (6 bases). The chain's CDR3 is CASGSIGRGEQFF. The CDR3 region has the DNA TGTGCTAGTGGTTCCATCGGGCGGGGTGAGCAGTTCTTC.